Included here is one TCR beta chain sequence, with context. Its cognate antigen is unknown. These data are taken from a study of cytomegalovirus exposure and HLA in healthy donors. Overall study context: It was reported in a later analysis that the 95 to 150 validation repertoires used the same platform as the approximately 690 first-cohort repertoires.

Study observations and caveats: In vitro experiments confirmed that three CMV-associated chains were specific for CMV antigens.

The CDR3 runs to 13 residues. The ends were cut back, 4 bases at V and 8 bases at J, with 11 bases in the middle. Germline CDR1 SEHNR, CDR2 FQNEAQ (reference sequence). TCRdb's copy holds only in-frame clones and misses some; the assay was immunoSEQ multiplex PCR. The table records roughly 48,000 clones, nearly 95% of them present only once. Separation from the approximately 720-subject first cohort characterized the roughly 120-subject validation cohort, to which the donors belonged. This TCR was recovered from a woman between 18 and 29 years old in good health and CMV-seropositive. Material for sequencing was PBMCs. The chain is built from TRBV7-9 and TRBJ1-4; D possibly corresponds to TRBD1 (5 bases). The CDR3: CASSWSGQEKLFF. CDR3 DNA: TGTGCCAGCAGCTGGTCAGGGCAAGAAAAACTGTTTTTT.